A selection of T cell receptor beta chains follows, all from one sample in a study of T cells in Graves' hyperthyroidism and ophthalmopathy. One entry per CDR3 protein, called by TCRdb with MiXCR from the multiplex PCR reads. The sample yields around 500,000 distinct CDR3 sequences, around a fifth seen once. The source material was blood. The source is a woman aged 70 to 79 with Graves' ophthalmopathy. Each CDR3 is given with its conserved first and last residue. The D gene is left open where the match is weak. Size is stated for part of the rows, as once, few or many counts, or as a class when the clone is expanded.

v_gene: TRBV11-3
d_gene: -
abundance: many
j_gene: TRBJ2-1
CDR3nt: TGTGCCAGCAGCTTAGGACTAGGGGAGCAGTTCTTC
CDR3aa: CASSLGLGEQFF

v_gene: TRBV27
d_gene: TRBD2
abundance: -
j_gene: TRBJ2-3
CDR3nt: TGTGCCAGCAGTTCTGGAGCGGGGGGCACAGATACGCAGTATTTT
CDR3aa: CASSSGAGGTDTQYF

v_gene: TRBV20-1
d_gene: -
abundance: -
j_gene: TRBJ1-2
CDR3nt: TGCAGTGCAACTCATATCACAAGTTATGGCTACACCTTC
CDR3aa: CSATHITSYGYTF

v_gene: TRBV5-1
d_gene: -
abundance: -
j_gene: TRBJ2-1
CDR3nt: TGCGCCAGCAGCTTGGAACGGAACTCCTACAATGAGCAGTTCTTC
CDR3aa: CASSLERNSYNEQFF

v_gene: TRBV5-1
d_gene: -
abundance: -
j_gene: TRBJ1-2
CDR3nt: TGCGCCAGCAGCTTGGAGGCAGGAGGACGCGGCTACACCTTC
CDR3aa: CASSLEAGGRGYTF

v_gene: TRBV27
d_gene: -
abundance: -
j_gene: TRBJ2-6
CDR3nt: TGTGCCAGCAGTCCTATGCCTGGGGCCAACGTCCTGACTTTC
CDR3aa: CASSPMPGANVLTF

v_gene: TRBV5-5
d_gene: TRBD1
abundance: -
j_gene: TRBJ2-3
CDR3nt: TGTGCCAGCAGCGAAAGGACAGGGGTTACCACAGATACGCAGTATTTT
CDR3aa: CASSERTGVTTDTQYF

v_gene: TRBV4-3
d_gene: TRBD1
abundance: few
j_gene: TRBJ2-7
CDR3nt: TGCGCCAGCAGCCAAGCGGGACAGGGGTTTTACGAGCAGTACTTC
CDR3aa: CASSQAGQGFYEQYF

v_gene: TRBV12-3/TRBV12-4
d_gene: -
abundance: -
j_gene: TRBJ2-1
CDR3nt: TGTGCCAGCAGCTACTACAACAATGAGCAGTTCTTC
CDR3aa: CASSYYNNEQFF

v_gene: TRBV29-1
d_gene: -
abundance: few
j_gene: TRBJ2-5
CDR3nt: TGCAGCGTTGGGACAGAGACCCAGTACTTC
CDR3aa: CSVGTETQYF

v_gene: TRBV28
d_gene: -
abundance: few
j_gene: TRBJ1-6
CDR3nt: TGTGCCAGCTCCCGGGGGGAAGGATATAATTCACCCCTCCACTTT
CDR3aa: CASSRGEGYNSPLHF

v_gene: TRBV20-1
d_gene: -
abundance: -
j_gene: TRBJ2-4
CDR3nt: TGCAGTGCTCCGCAGCCGACAGGGGGCGGGGGGGGTCAGTACTTC
CDR3aa: CSAPQPTGGGGGQYF

v_gene: TRBV5-6
d_gene: -
abundance: -
j_gene: TRBJ1-2
CDR3nt: TGTGCCAGCAGCCCGGACAGCTCCTTACCCTATGGCTACACCTTC
CDR3aa: CASSPDSSLPYGYTF

v_gene: TRBV27
d_gene: -
abundance: -
j_gene: TRBJ2-6
CDR3nt: TGTGCCAGCAGTTCATTGTTTGGGGCCAACGTCCTGACTTTC
CDR3aa: CASSSLFGANVLTF

v_gene: TRBV27
d_gene: TRBD1
abundance: few
j_gene: TRBJ1-2
CDR3nt: TGTGCCAGCAGTTTTGGTCAGGGGGCCAATGGCTACACCTTC
CDR3aa: CASSFGQGANGYTF

v_gene: TRBV24-1
d_gene: TRBD2
abundance: few
j_gene: TRBJ2-3
CDR3nt: TGTGCCACCAGTGATGTGGGACTAGCGGGCATTGGAACAGATACGCAGTATTTT
CDR3aa: CATSDVGLAGIGTDTQYF

v_gene: TRBV7-3
d_gene: -
abundance: many
j_gene: TRBJ1-1
CDR3nt: TGTGCCAGCAGCTTAAAAGGAGGGGGGGGAGCTGAAGCTTTCTTT
CDR3aa: CASSLKGGGGAEAFF

v_gene: TRBV9
d_gene: TRBD1
abundance: once
j_gene: TRBJ2-3
CDR3nt: TGTGCCAGCAGCGTACCCGGGACAGCTAGCACAGATACGCAGTATTTT
CDR3aa: CASSVPGTASTDTQYF

v_gene: TRBV7-3
d_gene: -
abundance: few
j_gene: TRBJ2-7
CDR3nt: TGTGCCAGCAGCTTGCGGGACGGCGGCTACGAGCAGTACTTC
CDR3aa: CASSLRDGGYEQYF

v_gene: TRBV11-2
d_gene: TRBD2
abundance: many
j_gene: TRBJ2-1
CDR3nt: TGTGCCAGCGGCGCGGGGACTAGCGGGGGTGTGGAGCAGTTCTTC
CDR3aa: CASGAGTSGGVEQFF

v_gene: TRBV30
d_gene: -
abundance: many
j_gene: TRBJ1-3
CDR3nt: TGTGCCCGATCTTCTGGAAACACCATATATTTT
CDR3aa: CARSSGNTIYF

v_gene: TRBV6-1
d_gene: TRBD1
abundance: few
j_gene: TRBJ1-4
CDR3nt: TGTGCCAGCAGAACAGGGGCACGAGAAAAACTGTTTTTT
CDR3aa: CASRTGAREKLFF